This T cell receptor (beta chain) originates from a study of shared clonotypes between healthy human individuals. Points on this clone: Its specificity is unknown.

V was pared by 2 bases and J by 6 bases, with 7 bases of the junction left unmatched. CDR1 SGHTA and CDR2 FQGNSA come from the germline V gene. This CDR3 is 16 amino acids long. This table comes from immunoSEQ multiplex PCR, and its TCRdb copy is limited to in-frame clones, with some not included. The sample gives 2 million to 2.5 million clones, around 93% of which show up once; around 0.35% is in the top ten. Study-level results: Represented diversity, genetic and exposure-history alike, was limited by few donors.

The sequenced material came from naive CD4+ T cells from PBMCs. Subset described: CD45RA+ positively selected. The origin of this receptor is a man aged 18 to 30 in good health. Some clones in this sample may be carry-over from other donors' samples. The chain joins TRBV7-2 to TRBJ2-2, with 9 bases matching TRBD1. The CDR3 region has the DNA TGTGCCAGCAGCTTATCGGGGACAGGGAAGGCCGGGGAGCTGTTTTTT. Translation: CASSLSGTGKAGELFF.